This T cell receptor (beta chain) was profiled in a study of beta chain features in type 1 diabetes. Study-wide points: Shorter templates might be favored by PCR, and equally so in patients and in controls. TCRB CDR3s were moderately but significantly shorter in Type 1 diabetes patients in all four CD4+ subsets. Reads derived from cDNA could over-represent cells showing high TCR expression. Type 1 diabetes patients had VDJ junctions that carried fewer insertions and more deletions.

About this clone itself: Its antigen is still unknown.

Sequenced material consisted of expressed TCRB transcripts (all of the isolated RNA was reverse transcribed). Using immunoSEQ multiplex PCR, the repertoire was profiled, and TCRdb retains in-frame clones only, with some absent. The table lists 860,000 or so clones, roughly 15% of them singletons. The receptor comes from a woman aged 18 to 35 in good health. Specimen: naive CD4+ T cells from blood.

CDR3 residues: CASSFGVSTDTQYF. CDR3 DNA sequence: TGCGCCAGCAGCTTCGGAGTCAGCACAGATACGCAGTATTTT. V usage is TRBV5-1 and J usage is TRBJ2-3; D gene ambiguous. The CDR3 has 14 amino acids. V lost 2 bases to trimming and J lost 0 bases, with 7 bases between them. Germline CDR1 is SGHRS and CDR2 is YFSETQ.